Included here is one T cell receptor (beta chain) sequence, with context. This clonotype qualifies as medium-sized (0.01 to 0.1%). Its specific antigen is unknown. No per-base quality is available; no much larger clone lies one base away. Reading the germline V gene (reference sequence) gives CDR1 DFQATT and CDR2 SNEGSKA. Cut back by 5 bases and 2 bases, the V and J ends lie 16 bases apart. From the cysteine through the phenylalanine, the CDR3 covers 14 amino acids. Just CDR3 DNA is preserved here, 42 bases in frame from base 1. This sample is drawn from a study of molecular identifiers for immune sequencing clone quantification (dated by TCRdb to the late 2010s). With regard to the full study: For a replicate experiment, the RNA from either about 20,000 or 100,000 naive CD8 T cells was divided into five aliquots, and four of those aliquots went on to sequencing. CD8 T cells were used in a methods study to benchmark molecular-identifier clustering-based TCR repertoire sequencing (MIDCIRS) and TCR RNA copy counting.

Libraries were constructed by PCR. The run used an Illumina HiSeq 4000. Bulk TCR libraries were made following a previously described method, with the TCR primers given in Table S5. The Qiagen AllPrep DNA/RNA kit was used to purify total RNA. Before analysis, reads from multiple sequencing runs of the same library were pooled. In the paper's pipeline: Reads were retained only if their TCR constant sequence matched exactly, and those retained reads were trimmed to 150 nt and grouped according to their 12-nt molecular barcodes. Reads inside each barcode group were sub-clustered using a 15% Levenshtein threshold, and a quality-weighted consensus sequence was constructed for each RNA molecule. Non-functional sequences were filtered out, along with any lower-count sequence sitting one edit away from another sequence. Barcode sub-clusters with fewer than 20% of the maximum read count were removed, based on fitting two negative binomial distributions. TCRdb reran the public reads through fastp at Q25 and MiXCR, keeping productive beta chains. Identical CDR3 protein sequences are pooled into one entry, listed with their most common genes and DNA. In this record, the V and J calls reflect TCRdb's handling and not the investigators' own analysis. The sample yields approximately 9,000 distinct CDR3 sequences; approximately 14% were counted once. 1.5% of the sample rests with the top ten.

Broad study findings and their caveats: The naive libraries included spiked-in Jurkat TCR RNA (about ten copies' worth), and this RNA is not part of the donor repertoire. Without barcode sub-clustering, chimeric consensus sequences inflated TCR diversity; chimeras reached as high as 47%. In CMV-specific effector cells, clones with more than 20 RNA copies accounted for over 99% of molecules, whereas in naive cells such clones accounted for under 1%. Spiked-in Jurkat TCR RNA equal to a single cell's worth was reported to be detectable even within 1,100,000 naive CD8 T cells. Modeling estimated 2.5 to 3 recovered TCR RNA copies per cell, compared with about 10 by digital PCR, which implies approximately 30% capture efficiency. Highly expanded clone sizes could be underestimated if identical TCR molecules share a barcode.

Libraries of naive CD8 T cells were built from anywhere between about 17,000 and 1,000,000 sorted cells, with 10%, 30% or 50% of the purified RNA used. Naive CD8 T cells, defined as CD8+CD4-CCR7+CD45RA+, were FACS-sorted into RLT Plus buffer on a BD FACSAria II. To test detection sensitivity, Jurkat RNA equivalent to ten TCR copies was spiked into samples of about 18,000-1,000,000 naive CD8 T cells. Enrichment of CD8 T cells was performed with RosetteSep CD8+ T Cell Enrichment Cocktail and Ficoll-Paque, after which ACK red cell lysis was carried out. This receptor was obtained from a human donor in good health. Some libraries in this study had Jurkat cell RNA spiked in. The sequence joins TRBV20-1 to TRBJ2-7; the D gene is possibly TRBD1 or TRBD2, each agreeing over 5 bases. Material for sequencing was naive CD8+ T cells from blood, with Jurkat cell RNA spiked in. What the cell subset or site label conveys for this sample: FACS-sorted CD8+CD4-CCR7+CD45RA+ naive T cells. The nucleotide sequence is TGCAGTGCTCCTGACGAGGGGTTAACCTACGAGCAGTACTTC. Translated, it reads CSAPDEGLTYEQYF.